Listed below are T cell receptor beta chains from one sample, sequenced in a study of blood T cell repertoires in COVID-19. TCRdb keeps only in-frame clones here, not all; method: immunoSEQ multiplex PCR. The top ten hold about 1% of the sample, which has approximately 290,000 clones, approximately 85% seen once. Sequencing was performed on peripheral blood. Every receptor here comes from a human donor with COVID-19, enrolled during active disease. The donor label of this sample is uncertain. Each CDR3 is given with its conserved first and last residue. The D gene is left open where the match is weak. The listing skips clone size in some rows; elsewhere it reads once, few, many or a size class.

CDR3 protein: CASSWGLNYEQYF; CDR3 DNA: TGCGCCAGCAGCTGGGGACTGAACTACGAGCAGTACTTC; CDR3 length: 13; clone size: NA; V gene: TRBV5-1; J gene: TRBJ2-7; D gene: NA
CDR3 protein: CASSLDSGSYNEQFF; CDR3 DNA: TGTGCCAGCAGCTTAGATTCAGGGTCCTACAATGAGCAGTTCTTC; CDR3 length: 15; clone size: NA; V gene: TRBV7-2; J gene: TRBJ2-1; D gene: NA
CDR3 protein: CASSVSWGGGEQFF; CDR3 DNA: TGTGCCAGCAGCGTCTCGTGGGGTGGGGGCGAGCAGTTCTTC; CDR3 length: 14; clone size: NA; V gene: TRBV9; J gene: TRBJ2-1; D gene: NA
CDR3 protein: CAWSTLGTGGNTIYF; CDR3 DNA: TGTGCCTGGAGCACACTAGGGACAGGCGGAAACACCATATATTTT; CDR3 length: 15; clone size: NA; V gene: TRBV30; J gene: TRBJ1-3; D gene: TRBD1
CDR3 protein: CASRQVSSGGSYEQYF; CDR3 DNA: TGCGCCAGCAGACAGGTCTCTAGCGGCGGCTCCTACGAGCAGTACTTC; CDR3 length: 16; clone size: many; V gene: TRBV4-3; J gene: TRBJ2-7; D gene: TRBD2
CDR3 protein: CASSLASLSGNTIYF; CDR3 DNA: TGTGCCAGCAGCTTAGCATCCCTCTCTGGAAACACCATATATTTT; CDR3 length: 15; clone size: NA; V gene: TRBV7-2; J gene: TRBJ1-3; D gene: NA
CDR3 protein: CASSSPGVREKLFF; CDR3 DNA: TGTGCCAGCAGTTCCCCAGGGGTAAGGGAAAAACTGTTTTTT; CDR3 length: 14; clone size: once; V gene: TRBV28; J gene: TRBJ1-4; D gene: NA
CDR3 protein: CASSRTGSNQPQHF; CDR3 DNA: TGTGCCAGCAGCCGCACCGGGAGCAATCAGCCCCAGCATTTT; CDR3 length: 14; clone size: few; V gene: TRBV6-5; J gene: TRBJ1-5; D gene: NA
CDR3 protein: CASSSLNYGYTF; CDR3 DNA: TGTGCCAGCAGCTCCCTTAACTATGGCTACACCTTC; CDR3 length: 12; clone size: once; V gene: TRBV6-6; J gene: TRBJ1-2; D gene: NA
CDR3 protein: CASSLDSLVVPFF; CDR3 DNA: TGTGCCAGCAGCTTAGATTCGCTCGTAGTGCCTTTCTTT; CDR3 length: 13; clone size: NA; V gene: TRBV7-2; J gene: TRBJ1-1; D gene: NA
CDR3 protein: CASSPPSGVMGNEQFF; CDR3 DNA: TGTGCCAGCTCACCACCGTCAGGGGTAATGGGCAATGAGCAGTTCTTC; CDR3 length: 16; clone size: NA; V gene: TRBV18; J gene: TRBJ2-1; D gene: NA
CDR3 protein: CASSVVRGGTEAFF; CDR3 DNA: TGTGCCAGCAGCGTAGTAAGGGGAGGCACTGAAGCTTTCTTT; CDR3 length: 14; clone size: NA; V gene: TRBV9; J gene: TRBJ1-1; D gene: NA
CDR3 protein: CASSLPAGGSEAFF; CDR3 DNA: TGTGCCAGCAGCCTCCCCGCAGGGGGATCTGAAGCTTTCTTT; CDR3 length: 14; clone size: NA; V gene: TRBV7-9; J gene: TRBJ1-1; D gene: TRBD1
CDR3 protein: CASSLRSAGVLGGETQYF; CDR3 DNA: TGTGCCAGCAGCCTAAGATCAGCGGGAGTATTAGGAGGGGAGACCCAGTACTTC; CDR3 length: 18; clone size: NA; V gene: TRBV11-3; J gene: TRBJ2-5; D gene: TRBD2
CDR3 protein: CASSQAPTGTDTQYF; CDR3 DNA: TGCGCCAGCAGCCAAGCTCCGACAGGCACAGATACGCAGTATTTT; CDR3 length: 15; clone size: NA; V gene: TRBV4-1; J gene: TRBJ2-3; D gene: NA